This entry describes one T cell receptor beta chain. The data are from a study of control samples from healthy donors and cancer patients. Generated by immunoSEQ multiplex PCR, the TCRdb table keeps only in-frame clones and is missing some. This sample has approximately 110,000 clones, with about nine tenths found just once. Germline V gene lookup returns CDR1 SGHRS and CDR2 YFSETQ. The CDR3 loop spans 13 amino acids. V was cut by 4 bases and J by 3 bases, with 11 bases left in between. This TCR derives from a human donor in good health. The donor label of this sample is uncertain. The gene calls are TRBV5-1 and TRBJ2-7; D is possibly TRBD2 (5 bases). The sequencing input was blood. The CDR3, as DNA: TGCGCCAGCAGCGTGGACGGGGTCTACGAGCAGTACTTC. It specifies CASSVDGVYEQYF.